Described below is a single TCR beta chain sequence and its context. The sample comes from a study of PD-L1 blockade in urothelial cancer. The CDR3 runs 15 residues. Germline V gene data show CDR1 as SGHNT and CDR2 as YYREEE (reference sequence). V was cut by 0 bases and J by 0 bases, with 9 bases left in between. TCRdb's copy holds only in-frame clones and misses some; the assay was immunoSEQ multiplex PCR. The sample records 80,000 to 90,000 clones, about 83% being singletons. Time point noted: pretreatment peripheral blood. This sample comprised PBMCs, obtained around atezolizumab (anti-PD-L1) treatment. The clonotype was recovered from a man aged 55 to 69 with urothelial cancer. The V call is TRBV5-4, the J call TRBJ1-1; D gene unclear. CDR3 sequence reads: CASSLALGMNTEAFF. DNA for the CDR3: TGTGCCAGCAGCTTGGCATTGGGCATGAACACTGAAGCTTTCTTT.